This TCR beta chain originates from a study of blood T cells in healthy people across ages. About this clonotype itself: The DNA is omitted, as the CDR3 cannot be located on it reliably, and the CDR3 follows TCRdb's listing.

With termini counted, the CDR3 has 15 amino acids. It was with a sample-barcoded 5' primer and a J-beta primer mix that a second PCR of roughly 7 to 12 cycles was run. TCRdb redid the calling of the 5' RACE reads with MiXCR, one entry per CDR3 protein. Found here are 650,000 or so distinct CDR3 sequences, about 50% of them singletons; the top ten hold roughly 13%. The receptor was derived from a woman at least 80 years old in good health. The chain recombines TRBV12-3 or TRBV12-4 with TRBJ1-6; the table's D call of TRBD1 was not tested on the DNA. Source material: blood. CDR3 amino acids: CASSSSRHYNSPLHF.